The T cell receptor beta chain described here comes from a study of T cells after yellow fever vaccination. The wider study: Preparation of fractions with low cell numbers was performed using SMART-Seq v4 Ultra Low Input. Study-wide results and caveats: Overall, a small share of clonotypes was seen in both CD4 and CD8 compartments.

Germline V gives CDR1 LGHNA, CDR2 YNFKEQ. The J segment lost 0 bases and the V segment lost 1 base, leaving 4 bases of the junction unmatched. The CDR3 contains 16 residues. In making TCR cDNA, 5'RACE template switching added a universal primer site and UMIs to it. In TCRdb, the 5' RACE reads were re-called with MiXCR into one record per CDR3 protein. Of around 30,000 distinct CDR3 sequences in the sample, over 4.5% were seen once. This clonotype was seen repeatedly, ten times or more. Its target is unknown. The J gene is TRBJ1-1, the V gene TRBV4-2; 8 nucleotides line up with TRBD1. The input for sequencing was CD8+ T cells sorted from PBMCs, taken 10 days after the yellow fever booster vaccination. The TCR was taken from a man younger than 45 who received the YFV17D yellow fever vaccine. The DNA for the CDR3 is TGTGCCAGCAGCCAAGTTTCGGACAGGGTGAACACTGAAGCTTTCTTT. It yields the protein CASSQVSDRVNTEAFF.